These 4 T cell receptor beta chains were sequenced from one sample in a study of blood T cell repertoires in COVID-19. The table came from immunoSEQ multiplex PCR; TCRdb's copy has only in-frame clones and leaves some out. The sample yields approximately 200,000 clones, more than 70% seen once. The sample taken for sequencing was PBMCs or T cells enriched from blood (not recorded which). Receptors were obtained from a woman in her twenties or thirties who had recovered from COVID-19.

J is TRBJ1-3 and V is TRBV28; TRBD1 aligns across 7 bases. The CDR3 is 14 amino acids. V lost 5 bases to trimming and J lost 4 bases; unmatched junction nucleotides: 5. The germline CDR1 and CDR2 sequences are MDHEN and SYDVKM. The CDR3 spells CASSRQGRGNTIYF. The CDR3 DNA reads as TGTGCCAGCAGTCGACAGGGTCGAGGAAACACCATATATTTT.

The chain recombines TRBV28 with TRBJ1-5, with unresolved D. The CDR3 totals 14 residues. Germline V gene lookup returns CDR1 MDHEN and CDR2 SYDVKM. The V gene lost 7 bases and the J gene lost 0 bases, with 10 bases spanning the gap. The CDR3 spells CASTVLYSNQPQHF. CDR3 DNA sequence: TGTGCCAGCACGGTGTTGTATAGCAATCAGCCCCAGCATTTT.

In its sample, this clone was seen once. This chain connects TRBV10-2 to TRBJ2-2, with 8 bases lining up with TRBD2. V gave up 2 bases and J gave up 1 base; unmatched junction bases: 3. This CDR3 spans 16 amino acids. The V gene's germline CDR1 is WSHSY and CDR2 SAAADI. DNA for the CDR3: TGCGCCAGCAGTGAGGCGGGACTAGGGAACACCGGGGAGCTGTTTTTT. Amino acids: CASSEAGLGNTGELFF.

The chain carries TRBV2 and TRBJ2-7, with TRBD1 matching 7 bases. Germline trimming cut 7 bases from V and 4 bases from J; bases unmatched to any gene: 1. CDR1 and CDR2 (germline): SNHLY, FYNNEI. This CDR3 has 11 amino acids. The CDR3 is CASKTGYEQYF. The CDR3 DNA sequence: TGTGCCAGCAAGACAGGGTACGAGCAGTACTTC.